The present TCR beta chain was sequenced within a study of post-analysis software for immune sequencing data. Notes on the study in general: With TRBV5-6, TRBV5-1 and TRBV20-1 included, about five TRBV segments were more frequent in patients than in controls. Significantly lower normalized Chao1 diversity was seen in multiple sclerosis patients than in controls.

Regarding this clonotype: What it binds is unknown.

The V gene lost 6 bases and the J gene lost 4 bases, with 13 bases spanning the gap. This CDR3 has 13 amino acids. The germline V gene encodes CDR1 MNHEY and CDR2 SVGEGT. TCR beta libraries were prepared from cDNA with unique molecular identifiers. TCRdb recomputed calls from the PCR reads with MiXCR, one row per CDR3 protein. The sample consists of 400,000 to 500,000 distinct CDR3 sequences, less than 40% of them appearing once. The receptor comes from a girl aged 2 to 10 with multiple sclerosis. V is TRBV6-2 or TRBV6-3 and J is TRBJ2-7; the D gene is possibly TRBD2 (6 bases). The sequenced sample was blood. CDR3 in DNA: TGTGCCAGCAGCGCGCCCGGGGGATACGAGCAGTACTTC. This encodes CASSAPGGYEQYF.